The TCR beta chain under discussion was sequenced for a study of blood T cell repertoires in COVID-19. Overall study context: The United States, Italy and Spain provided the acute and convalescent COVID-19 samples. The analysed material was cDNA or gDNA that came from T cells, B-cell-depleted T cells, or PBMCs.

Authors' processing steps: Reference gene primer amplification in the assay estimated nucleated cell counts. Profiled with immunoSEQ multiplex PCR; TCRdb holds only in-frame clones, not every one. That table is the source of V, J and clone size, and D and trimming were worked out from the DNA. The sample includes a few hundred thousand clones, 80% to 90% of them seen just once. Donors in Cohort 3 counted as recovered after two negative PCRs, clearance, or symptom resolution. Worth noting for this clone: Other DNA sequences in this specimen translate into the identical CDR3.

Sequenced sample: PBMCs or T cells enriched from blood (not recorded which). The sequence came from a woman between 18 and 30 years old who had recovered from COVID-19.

The CDR3: CASSFGGNYGYTF. Written as DNA, the CDR3 is TGTGCCAGCAGTTTTGGCGGCAACTATGGCTACACCTTC. V usage is TRBV28 and J usage is TRBJ1-2, with D hard to call. In germline, CDR1 is MDHEN, CDR2 SYDVKM. The ends were cut back, 3 bases at V and 2 bases at J, with 7 bases in the middle. The CDR3 has 13 amino acids.